Described below is a single T cell receptor (beta chain) sequence and its context. The assay was immunoSEQ multiplex PCR, and TCRdb's table has in-frame clones only and misses some. The sample records nearly 25,000 clones, almost 40% being singletons. The sample originates from a study of graft-versus-host responses after intestinal transplantation. Study results and caveats: There were GvH clones found in recipient marrow, and some of them appeared first in ileum or blood. Peak GvH clone levels in circulation were associated with early post-transplant HvG declines.

The germline V gene encodes CDR1 LNHDA and CDR2 SQIVND (reference sequence). CDR3 length: 14 amino acids. Trimming cost V 5 bases and J 4 bases, with 12 bases left between them. Each mixed lymphocyte reaction held some 200,000 CFSE-labeled responders and some 200,000 irradiated violet-dye-labeled stimulators. Sorted after the reaction were proliferating CFSE-low CD3+CD4+ and CD3+CD8+ responders. This TCR was sampled from a human patient who received an intestinal transplant. This chain links TRBV19 with TRBJ2-1; D possibly corresponds to TRBD1 (6 bases). The input for sequencing was alloreactive CD4+ T cells from a mixed lymphocyte reaction culture, taken before intestinal transplant. Subset reported: CFSE-low proliferating T cells sorted from approximately six-day pre-transplant mixed lymphocyte reaction (GvH or HvG direction). The CDR3 DNA is TGTGCCAGTAGTCCGACAGGTTTATACAATGAGCAGTTCTTC. It codes for CASSPTGLYNEQFF.